The present entry profiles one T cell receptor beta chain with its context. What it binds is unknown. Positive CCR7 selection of CD45RO-negative cells yielded the naive CD8 cells, and terminally differentiated effector memory CD45RA+ cells were excluded. This sample was taken from a study of shared clonotypes between healthy human individuals. General study results and limits: Sequencing depth was expected to influence donor clonotype sharing.

Deletions cut 2 bases from V and 0 bases from J, with 5 bases between. CDR1 is SNHLY and CDR2 is FYNNEI in the germline V gene. This CDR3 comprises 15 residues. Using immunoSEQ multiplex PCR, the repertoire was profiled, and TCRdb retains in-frame clones only, with some absent. The sample has some 2.1 million clones; just under 95% are singletons. The sample comprised naive CD8+ T cells sorted from blood. This chain connects TRBV2 to TRBJ1-6; D call uncertain. The receptor's source is a man between 18 and 35 years old in good health. The CDR3 loop is CASSERSSYNSPLHF. CDR3 sequence (DNA): TGTGCCAGCAGTGAACGGAGCTCCTATAATTCACCCCTCCACTTT.